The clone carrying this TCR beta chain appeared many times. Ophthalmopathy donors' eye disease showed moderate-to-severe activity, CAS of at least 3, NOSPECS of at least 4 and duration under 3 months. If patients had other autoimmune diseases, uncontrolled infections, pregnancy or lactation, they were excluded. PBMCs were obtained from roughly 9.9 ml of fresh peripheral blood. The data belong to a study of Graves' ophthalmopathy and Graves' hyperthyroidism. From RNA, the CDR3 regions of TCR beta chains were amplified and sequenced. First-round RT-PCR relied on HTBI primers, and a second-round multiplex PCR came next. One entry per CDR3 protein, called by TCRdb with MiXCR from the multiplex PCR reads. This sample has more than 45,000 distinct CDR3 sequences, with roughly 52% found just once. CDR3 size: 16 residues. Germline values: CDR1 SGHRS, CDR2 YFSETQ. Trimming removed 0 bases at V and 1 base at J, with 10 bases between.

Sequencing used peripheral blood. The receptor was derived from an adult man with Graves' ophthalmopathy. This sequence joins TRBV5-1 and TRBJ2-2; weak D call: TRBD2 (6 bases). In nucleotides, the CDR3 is TGCGCCAGCAGCTTGGCGGGACTCAGGAACACCGGGGAGCTGTTTTTT. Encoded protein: CASSLAGLRNTGELFF.